The entry below describes one T cell receptor (beta chain). Its antigen is still unknown. The sample holds no much larger clone one base away, and base qualities are not on file. All donors were healthy Caucasians. Three pairs of female monozygotic twins, all aged roughly 18 to 29 years, made up the twin cohort. Positive isolation kits from Invitrogen were used to isolate the CD4+ and CD8+ T cell populations. The data belong to a study of identical twins listed by TCRdb under 2016. Concerning the study at large: To test whether fetal clonotypes persist, this study deep-sequenced TCR alpha and beta repertoires from monozygotic twins, from unrelated adults of various ages, and from cord blood. Replicate twin experiments were performed at different times using different library preparation protocols to rule out contamination.

Receptor amplification or capture employed 5' RACE. TCRdb records Illumina HiSeq 2000 as the sequencer. A universal primer binding site was added through template switching, and the final cDNA carried a unique molecular identifier so that TCR cDNA molecules could be counted accurately. Specific primers in the conserved constant-segment region were used to synthesize first-strand cDNA for TCR alpha and beta chains. To control for contamination, every cDNA library was double barcoded, receiving both a SMART-Mk sample barcode and Illumina barcodes. TruSeq adapter sequences, together with Illumina sample barcodes, were added in two successive PCR steps. The Illumina HiSeq platform was used with custom primers to sequence TCR alpha and beta cDNA libraries. In the authors' own workflow: MiGEC was used to process raw reads and extract unique molecular identifiers, and MiXCR was used to find CDR3 positions. For each individual, recombination models were inferred using an EM algorithm with the repgenHMM and IGoR tools. Shared clonotypes were analyzed with the tcR package in R, and sharing was normalized by the product of cloneset sizes. To study raw recombination without the effects of thymic and clonal selection, out-of-frame nonproductive sequences were analyzed. Using fastp trimming at Q25 and MiXCR clonotype assembly, TCRdb reanalyzed the public sequencing data and kept in-frame beta chains. Every entry covers one CDR3 protein and lists the most common genes and DNA from its rows. In this record, the V and J calls reflect TCRdb's handling and not the investigators' own analysis. The sample table contains around 340,000 distinct CDR3 sequences; only one count was recorded for 12% of them. Of the sample, 6% to 9% is held by the ten largest clones.

Study-level results and caveats: Conclusions relied on cross-sectional statistical analysis, since the same donors could not be followed over many years. Abundant cord blood beta clonotypes carried fewer insertions; young adult naive repertoires showed a weaker similar trend, while memory repertoires showed none. A weaker excess of twin sharing was found in beta out-of-frame sequences because the signal-to-noise ratio was lowered by fewer shared sequences. In monozygotic twins, out-of-frame TCR alpha sharing was systematically underestimated by recombination models, although the models agreed with sharing between unrelated individuals. Invariant T cells such as MAIT and iNKT could partly confound zero-insertion analyses, though diverse VJ usage argued against this for most clonotypes. Out-of-frame TCR alpha sequences shared between twins showed an excess of low generation-probability sequences compared with coincidental sharing between unrelated individuals.

Including the terminal cysteine and phenylalanine, the CDR3 comprises 17 residues. The CDR3 DNA has 51 bases and is translated from base 1. The germline V and J ends show losses of 6 bases and 2 bases respectively, and no gene match explains 8 bases of the junction. The germline V gene (reference sequence) supplies CDR1 MNHEY and CDR2 SMNVEV. These data also featured in a second study, about yellow fever vaccine responses in identical twins. Reported in the second study: According to the authors, the vaccine-induced T cell response in identical twins seemed to be partly convergent and partly specific to each individual. In the study, vaccine-responding T cell clones were precisely tracked in identical twins.

This chain joins TRBV27 to TRBJ2-3; 13 bases in between match TRBD2. Sequenced: CD8+ T cells sorted from blood. The sequence derives from a woman aged 18 to 35 in good health. The CDR3 protein is CASSLGLAGMVTDTQYF. Read as DNA, the sequence is TGTGCCAGCAGCCTGGGACTAGCGGGAATGGTCACAGATACGCAGTATTTT.